This is a list of T cell receptor beta chains from one sample in a study of control samples from healthy donors and cancer patients. Here immunoSEQ multiplex PCR was the method, and the copy in TCRdb shows in-frame clones only, minus some. The sample carries roughly 94,000 clones, about four fifths recorded once. What was sequenced was PBMCs. The source of these receptors is a man between 70 and 80 years old with lung cancer. Each CDR3 is given with its conserved first and last residue. A D gene is named only where the DNA matches it firmly. Not every row has a clone size; where given, it reads once, few, many or a size class.

D gene	clone size	J gene	V gene	CDR3 protein	CDR3 DNA
TRBD2	-	TRBJ2-7	TRBV6-2/TRBV6-3	CASSYSGLGKLEQYF	TGTGCCAGCAGTTACTCGGGACTAGGGAAGTTGGAGCAGTACTTC
-	-	TRBJ2-1	TRBV10-2	CASSTLGANEQFF	TGCGCCAGCAGTACGTTGGGGGCTAATGAGCAGTTCTTC
TRBD2	-	TRBJ2-3	TRBV18	CASSPLAGSTDTQYF	TGTGCCAGCTCACCACTAGCGGGGAGCACAGATACGCAGTATTTT
-	-	TRBJ2-7	TRBV4-3	CASSQELQAEQYF	TGCGCCAGCAGCCAAGAGTTACAGGCCGAGCAGTACTTC
TRBD1	-	TRBJ1-2	TRBV24-1	CATSGRQGARDGYTF	TGTGCCACCAGTGGCCGACAGGGGGCGCGGGATGGCTACACCTTC
TRBD1	-	TRBJ2-3	TRBV4-3	CASSQDGGTGTDTQYF	TGCGCCAGCAGCCAAGATGGGGGGACAGGGACGGATACGCAGTATTTT
-	-	TRBJ1-4	TRBV2	CASSAEFVDEKLFF	TGTGCCAGCAGTGCGGAGTTTGTAGATGAAAAACTGTTTTTT
-	-	TRBJ2-1	TRBV5-4	CASSFPGDGYEQFF	TGTGCCAGCAGCTTTCCAGGGGACGGCTATGAGCAGTTCTTC
-	-	TRBJ1-1	TRBV7-9	CASSPDTGPAFF	TGTGCCAGCAGCCCCGATACAGGGCCCGCTTTCTTT
-	-	TRBJ2-2	TRBV6-4	CASSPSGGGNTGELFF	TGTGCCAGCAGTCCTTCCGGGGGCGGGAACACCGGGGAGCTGTTTTTT
-	-	TRBJ1-4	TRBV2	CASRRSSPTNEKLFF	TGTGCCAGCCGGCGGAGTAGCCCAACTAATGAAAAACTGTTTTTT
TRBD1	once	TRBJ1-5	TRBV24-1	CATSDPRTGVSNQPQHF	TGTGCCACCAGTGATCCCCGGACAGGGGTGAGCAATCAGCCCCAGCATTTT
-	-	TRBJ1-1	TRBV27	CASSSPGMNTEAFF	TGTGCCAGCAGTTCGCCAGGGATGAACACTGAAGCTTTCTTT
TRBD1	-	TRBJ1-1	TRBV6-2/TRBV6-3	CASSSRTGMNTEAFF	TGTGCCAGCAGTTCCCGGACAGGGATGAACACTGAAGCTTTCTTT
TRBD1	-	TRBJ1-3	TRBV3-1/TRBV3-2	CASSQRQGAGNTIYF	TGTGCCAGCAGCCAACGACAGGGGGCTGGAAACACCATATATTTT
-	-	TRBJ2-4	TRBV4-1	CASSQDRGGAQNIQYF	TGCGCCAGCAGCCAAGATAGGGGGGGGGCTCAAAACATTCAGTACTTC
TRBD2	-	TRBJ2-7	TRBV6-5	CASTTGLAGLQYF	TGTGCCAGCACTACTGGACTAGCGGGCCTCCAGTACTTC
-	-	TRBJ2-3	TRBV7-9	CASRFVGGLGTDTQYF	TGTGCCAGCAGGTTTGTTGGGGGCCTTGGCACAGATACGCAGTATTTT
-	-	TRBJ1-6	TRBV10-1	CASSEGEPNSPLHF	TGCGCCAGCAGCGAGGGGGAACCCAATTCACCCCTCCACTTT
-	-	TRBJ1-2	TRBV19	CASSIKPDSRQGGYTF	TGTGCCAGTAGTATTAAGCCCGACAGCCGTCAGGGGGGCTACACCTTC
TRBD1	-	TRBJ1-5	TRBV27	CASSFGRGNQPQHF	TGTGCCAGCAGTTTCGGCAGGGGGAATCAGCCCCAGCATTTT
-	-	TRBJ1-1	TRBV7-6	CASSFLGGTEAFF	TGTGCCAGCAGCTTTCTCGGTGGGACTGAAGCTTTCTTT